Shown below are 4 T cell receptor beta chains from a single sample sequenced in a study of PD-1 blockade in classical Hodgkin lymphoma. Time point noted: cycle 4 day 1 (C4D1), after around six weeks of nivolumab. All patients experienced relapse after autologous stem cell transplantation, and brentuximab vedotin exposure was variable. Clones were read by immunoSEQ multiplex PCR, and TCRdb kept only the in-frame ones, dropping some. In the table there are about 21,000 clones, about 70% of which are singletons. The specimen was peripheral blood mononuclear cells (PBMCs), collected before the fourth cycle of nivolumab. Receptors originate from a human donor with classical Hodgkin lymphoma.

This clone appeared once. This sequence may be a read error, since a much larger clone differs from it by one base. This rearrangement joins TRBV2 to TRBJ2-1; 7 bases are shared with TRBD2. Germline assignment: CDR1 SNHLY and CDR2 FYNNEI. Trimming removed 8 bases from V and 6 bases from J; junction bases left unmatched: 10. The CDR3 is made up of 14 amino acids. CDR3 bases: TGTGCCAGCGGCGCTAGCGGTGGGGTCAATGAGCAGTTCTTC. Translated, it gives CASGASGGVNEQFF.

This clone was detected a few times. This sequence joins TRBV7-8 and TRBJ2-1; the D gene is possibly TRBD2 (6 bases). This CDR3 is built from 11 residues. Per germline, CDR1 SGHVS and CDR2 FQNEAQ. V shed 11 bases and J shed 7 bases, with 12 bases lying between them. CDR3 residues: CAGRSGNEQFF. For the CDR3, the DNA is TGTGCCGGGAGAAGCGGGAATGAGCAGTTCTTC.

J is TRBJ2-7 and V is TRBV5-4; D gene uncertain. V lost 0 bases and J 6 bases, leaving 13 bases between the germline ends. The CDR3 is 14 amino acids. The germline V gene has CDR1 SGHNT and CDR2 YYREEE (reference sequence). This CDR3 is CASSLAMLSGEQYF. The DNA for the CDR3 is TGTGCCAGCAGCTTGGCCATGCTCTCCGGCGAGCAGTACTTC.

This clone showed up just a few times. V and J are TRBV29-1 and TRBJ2-1; 8 bases map to TRBD2. The CDR3 extends over 16 amino acids. The germline CDR1 and CDR2 sequences are SQVTM and ANQGSEA. V lost 6 bases, J lost 3 bases, and 13 bases stayed unmatched. CDR3 sequence reads: CSVDYNSGKGYNEQFF. The DNA of the CDR3 is TGCAGCGTAGACTACAATAGCGGGAAGGGCTACAATGAGCAGTTCTTC.